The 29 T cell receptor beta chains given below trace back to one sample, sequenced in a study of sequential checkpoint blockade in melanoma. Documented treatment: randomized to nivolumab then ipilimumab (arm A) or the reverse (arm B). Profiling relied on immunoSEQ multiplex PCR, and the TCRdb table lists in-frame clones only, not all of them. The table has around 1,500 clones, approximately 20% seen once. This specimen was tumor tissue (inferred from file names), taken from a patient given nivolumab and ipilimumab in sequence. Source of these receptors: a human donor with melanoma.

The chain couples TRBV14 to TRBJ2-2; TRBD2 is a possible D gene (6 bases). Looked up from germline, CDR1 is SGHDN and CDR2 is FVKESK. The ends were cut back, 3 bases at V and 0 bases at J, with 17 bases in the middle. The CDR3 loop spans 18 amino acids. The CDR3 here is CASSHLFREVANTGELFF. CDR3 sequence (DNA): TGTGCCAGCAGCCACCTCTTCAGGGAGGTTGCGAACACCGGGGAGCTGTTTTTT. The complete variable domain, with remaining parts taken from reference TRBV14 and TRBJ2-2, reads EAGVTQFPSHSVIEKGQTVTLRCDPISGHDNLYWYRRVMGKEIKFLLHFVKESKQDESGMPNNRFLAERTGGTYSTLKVQPAELEDSGVYFCASSHLFREVANTGELFFGEGSRLTVL.

This CDR3 is CASSLFRGNTEAFF. Written as DNA, the CDR3 is TGCGCCAGCAGCTTGTTCAGGGGTAACACTGAAGCTTTCTTT. J is TRBJ1-1 and V is TRBV5-1; tentative D call: TRBD1 (6 bases). The CDR3 runs to 14 residues. V lost 1 base and J 2 bases, leaving 9 bases between the germline ends. Per the germline V gene, CDR1 is SGHRS and CDR2 is YFSETQ.

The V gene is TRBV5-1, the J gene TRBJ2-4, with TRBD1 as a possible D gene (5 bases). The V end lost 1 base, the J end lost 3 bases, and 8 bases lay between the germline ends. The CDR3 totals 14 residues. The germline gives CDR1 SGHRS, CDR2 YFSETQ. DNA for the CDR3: TGCGCCAGCAGCTTGAGGGGCCACAAAAACATTCAGTACTTC. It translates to CASSLRGHKNIQYF.

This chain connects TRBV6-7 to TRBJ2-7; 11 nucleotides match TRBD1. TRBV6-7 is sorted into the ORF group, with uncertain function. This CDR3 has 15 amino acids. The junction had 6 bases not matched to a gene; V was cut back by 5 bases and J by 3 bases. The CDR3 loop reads CASSTGQGVVYEQYF. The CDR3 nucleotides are TGTGCCAGCAGTACGGGACAGGGGGTGGTCTACGAGCAGTACTTC.

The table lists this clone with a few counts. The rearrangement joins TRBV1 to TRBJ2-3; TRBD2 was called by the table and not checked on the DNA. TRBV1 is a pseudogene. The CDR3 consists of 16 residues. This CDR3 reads CASSQLLAGGMATQYF. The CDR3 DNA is TGCGCCAGCAGCCAGCTACTAGCGGGGGGAATGGCTACGCAGTATTTT.

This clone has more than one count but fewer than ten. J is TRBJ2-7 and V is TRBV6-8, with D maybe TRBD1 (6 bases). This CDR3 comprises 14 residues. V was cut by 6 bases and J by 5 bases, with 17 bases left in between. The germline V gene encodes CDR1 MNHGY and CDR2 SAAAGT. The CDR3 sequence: CASRLQGFSDEQYF. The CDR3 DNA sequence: TGTGCCAGCAGACTACAGGGTTTTTCGGACGAGCAGTACTTC.

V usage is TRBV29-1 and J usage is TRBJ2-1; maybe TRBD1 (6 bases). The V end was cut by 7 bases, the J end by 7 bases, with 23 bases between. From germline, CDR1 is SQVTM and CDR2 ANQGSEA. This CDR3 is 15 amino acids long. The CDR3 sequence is CSALRGTSTGNEQFF. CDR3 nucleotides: TGCAGCGCCCTGAGGGGGACATCCACTGGGAATGAGCAGTTCTTC.

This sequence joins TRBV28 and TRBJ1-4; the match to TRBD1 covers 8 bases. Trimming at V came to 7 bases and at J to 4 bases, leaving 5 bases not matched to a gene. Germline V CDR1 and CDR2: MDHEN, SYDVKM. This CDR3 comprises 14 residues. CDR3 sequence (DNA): TGTGCCAGCATGGAAACAGGGGGTAATGAAAAACTGTTTTTT. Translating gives CASMETGGNEKLFF. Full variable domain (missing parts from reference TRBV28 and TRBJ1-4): DVKVTQSSRYLVKRTGEKVFLECVQDMDHENMFWYRQDPGLGLRLIYFSYDVKMKEKGDIPEGYSVSREKKERFSLILESASTNQTSMYLCASMETGGNEKLFFGSGTQLSVL.

The CDR3 is CASSLWDRGSKETQYF. The CDR3 region has the DNA TGTGCCAGCAGTTTATGGGACAGGGGTTCCAAAGAGACCCAGTACTTC. The chain uses TRBV9 and TRBJ2-5; 10 bases match TRBD1. Unmatched junction bases numbered 10, after V lost 5 bases and J lost 3 bases. Germline V gives CDR1 SGDLS, CDR2 YYNGEE. This CDR3 contains 16 residues.

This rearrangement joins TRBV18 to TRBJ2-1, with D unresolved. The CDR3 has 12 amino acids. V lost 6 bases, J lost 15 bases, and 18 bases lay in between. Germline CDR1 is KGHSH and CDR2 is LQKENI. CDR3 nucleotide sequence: TGTGCCAGCTCCCTCCCCAAAAGTATAGCGTTCTTC. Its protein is CASSLPKSIAFF. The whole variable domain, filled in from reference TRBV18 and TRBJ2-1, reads NAGVMQNPRHLVRRRGQEARLRCSPMKGHSHVYWYRQLPEEGLKFMVYLQKENIIDESGMPKERFSAEFPKEGPSILRIQQVVRGDSAAYFCASSLPKSIAFFGPGTRLTVL.

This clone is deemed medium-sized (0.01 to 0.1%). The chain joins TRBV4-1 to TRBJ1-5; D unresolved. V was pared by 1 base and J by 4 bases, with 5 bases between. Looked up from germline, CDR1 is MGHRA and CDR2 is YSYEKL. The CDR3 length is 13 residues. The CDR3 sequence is CASSQVLNQPQHF. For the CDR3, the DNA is TGCGCCAGCAGCCAAGTATTAAATCAGCCCCAGCATTTT.

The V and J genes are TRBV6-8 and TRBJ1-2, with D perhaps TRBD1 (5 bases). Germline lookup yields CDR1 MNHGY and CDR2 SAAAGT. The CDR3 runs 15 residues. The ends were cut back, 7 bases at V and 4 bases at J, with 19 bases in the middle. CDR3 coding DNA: TGTGCCAGCAAGGAGTTTTCGGGACTACCCTATGGCTACACCTTC. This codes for CASKEFSGLPYGYTF.

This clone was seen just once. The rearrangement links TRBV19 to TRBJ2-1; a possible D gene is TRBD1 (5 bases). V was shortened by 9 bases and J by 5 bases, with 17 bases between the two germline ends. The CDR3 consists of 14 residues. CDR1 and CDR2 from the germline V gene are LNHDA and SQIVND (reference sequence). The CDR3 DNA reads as TGTGCCAGCCGGCGTGGCAGGGTGGACAATGAGCAGTTCTTC. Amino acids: CASRRGRVDNEQFF.

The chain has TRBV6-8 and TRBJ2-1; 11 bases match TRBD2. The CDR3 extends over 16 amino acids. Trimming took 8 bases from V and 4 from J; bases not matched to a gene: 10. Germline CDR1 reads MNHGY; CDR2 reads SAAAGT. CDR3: CASLSGGLAGYNEQFF. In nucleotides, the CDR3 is TGTGCCAGCCTCTCTGGAGGACTAGCGGGTTACAATGAGCAGTTCTTC.

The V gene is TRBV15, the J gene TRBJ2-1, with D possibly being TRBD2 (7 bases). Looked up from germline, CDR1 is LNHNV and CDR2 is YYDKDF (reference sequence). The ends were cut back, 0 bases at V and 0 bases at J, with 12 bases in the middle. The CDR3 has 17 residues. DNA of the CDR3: TGTGCCACCAGCAGAGAATTGGGGGGGGCCTCCTACAATGAGCAGTTCTTC. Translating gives CATSRELGGASYNEQFF.

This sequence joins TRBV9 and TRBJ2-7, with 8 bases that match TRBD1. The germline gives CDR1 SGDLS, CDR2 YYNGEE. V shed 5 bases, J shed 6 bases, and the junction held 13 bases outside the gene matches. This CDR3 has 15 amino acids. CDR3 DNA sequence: TGTGCCAGCAGTGGTCTGAGGACAGGGAGGAGCGAGCAGTACTTC. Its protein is CASSGLRTGRSEQYF.

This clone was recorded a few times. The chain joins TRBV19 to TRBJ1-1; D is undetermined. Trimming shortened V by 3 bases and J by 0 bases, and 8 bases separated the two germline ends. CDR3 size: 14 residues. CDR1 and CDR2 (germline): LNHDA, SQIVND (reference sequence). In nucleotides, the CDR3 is TGTGCCAGTAGTATGAGCCAGCTGAACACTGAAGCTTTCTTT. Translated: CASSMSQLNTEAFF.

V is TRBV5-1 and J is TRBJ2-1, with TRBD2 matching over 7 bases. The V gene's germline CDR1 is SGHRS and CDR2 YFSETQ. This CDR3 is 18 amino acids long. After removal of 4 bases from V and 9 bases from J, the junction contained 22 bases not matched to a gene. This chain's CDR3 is CASSHGPGGGLGNSEQFF. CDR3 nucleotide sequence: TGCGCCAGCAGCCACGGTCCTGGGGGAGGGTTAGGCAATAGTGAGCAGTTCTTC.

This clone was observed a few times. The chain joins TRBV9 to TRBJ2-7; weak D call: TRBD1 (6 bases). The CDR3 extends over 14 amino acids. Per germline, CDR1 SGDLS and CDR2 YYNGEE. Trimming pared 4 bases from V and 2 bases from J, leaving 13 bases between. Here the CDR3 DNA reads TGTGCCAGCAGCCCCGGGACACTTACCTACGAGCAGTACTTC. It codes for CASSPGTLTYEQYF.

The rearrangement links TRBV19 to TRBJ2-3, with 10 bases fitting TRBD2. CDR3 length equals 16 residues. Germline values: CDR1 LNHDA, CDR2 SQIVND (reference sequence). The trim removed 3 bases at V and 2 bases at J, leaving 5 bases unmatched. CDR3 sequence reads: CASSMPSGGTTDTQYF. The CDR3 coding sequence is TGTGCCAGTAGTATGCCTAGCGGGGGTACCACAGATACGCAGTATTTT.

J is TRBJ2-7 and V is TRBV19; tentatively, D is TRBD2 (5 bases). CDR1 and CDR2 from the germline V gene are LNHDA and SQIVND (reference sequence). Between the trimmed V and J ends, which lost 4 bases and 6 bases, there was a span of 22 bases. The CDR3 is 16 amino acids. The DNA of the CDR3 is TGTGCCAGTAGTACAAACGACCCCGGCCCCGGGGTCGAGCAGTACTTC. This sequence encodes CASSTNDPGPGVEQYF.

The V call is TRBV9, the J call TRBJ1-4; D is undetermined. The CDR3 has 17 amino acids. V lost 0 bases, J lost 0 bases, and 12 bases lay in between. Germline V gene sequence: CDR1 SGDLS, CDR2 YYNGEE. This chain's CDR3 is CASSVAYGTATNEKLFF. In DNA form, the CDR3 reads TGTGCCAGCAGCGTAGCTTACGGAACAGCAACTAATGAAAAACTGTTTTTT.

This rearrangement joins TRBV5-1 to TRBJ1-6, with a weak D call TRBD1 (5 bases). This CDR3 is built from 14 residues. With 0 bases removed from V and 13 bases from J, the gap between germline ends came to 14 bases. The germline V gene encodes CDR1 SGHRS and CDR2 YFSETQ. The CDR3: CASSLDALRDPLHF. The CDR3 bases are TGCGCCAGCAGCTTGGATGCATTGAGGGACCCCCTCCACTTT.

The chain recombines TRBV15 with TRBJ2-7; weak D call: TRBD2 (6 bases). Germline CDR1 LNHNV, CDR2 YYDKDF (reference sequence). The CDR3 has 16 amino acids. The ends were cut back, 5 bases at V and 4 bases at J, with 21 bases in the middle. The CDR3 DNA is TGTGCCACCAGCTCCCGGTTAGGCCGAGGGACTTACGAGCAGTACTTC. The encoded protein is CATSSRLGRGTYEQYF.

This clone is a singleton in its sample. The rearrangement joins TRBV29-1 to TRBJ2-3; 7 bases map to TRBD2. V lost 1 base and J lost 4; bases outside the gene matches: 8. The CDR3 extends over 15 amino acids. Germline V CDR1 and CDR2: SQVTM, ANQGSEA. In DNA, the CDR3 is TGCAGCGTTGAAGTTGGGGGGGTCCATCCAGATACGCAGTATTTT. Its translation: CSVEVGGVHPDTQYF.

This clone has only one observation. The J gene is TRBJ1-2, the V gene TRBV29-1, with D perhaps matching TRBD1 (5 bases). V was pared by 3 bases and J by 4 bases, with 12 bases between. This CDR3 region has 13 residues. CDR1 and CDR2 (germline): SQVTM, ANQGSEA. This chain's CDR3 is CSVDRAGFYGYTF. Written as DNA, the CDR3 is TGCAGCGTTGACAGGGCAGGGTTCTATGGCTACACCTTC.

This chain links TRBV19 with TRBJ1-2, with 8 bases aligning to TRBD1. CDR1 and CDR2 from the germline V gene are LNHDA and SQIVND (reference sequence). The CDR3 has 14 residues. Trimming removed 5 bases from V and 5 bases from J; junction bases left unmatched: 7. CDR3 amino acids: CASSVQGARYGYTF. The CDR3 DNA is TGTGCCAGTAGTGTTCAGGGGGCGAGGTATGGCTACACCTTC.

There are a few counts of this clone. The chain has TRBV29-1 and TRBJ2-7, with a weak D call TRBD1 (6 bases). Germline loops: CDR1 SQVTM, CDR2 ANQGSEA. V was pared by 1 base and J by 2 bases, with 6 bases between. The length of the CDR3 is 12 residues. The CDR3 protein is CSVEAGAYEQYF. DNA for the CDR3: TGCAGCGTTGAAGCAGGGGCCTACGAGCAGTACTTC.

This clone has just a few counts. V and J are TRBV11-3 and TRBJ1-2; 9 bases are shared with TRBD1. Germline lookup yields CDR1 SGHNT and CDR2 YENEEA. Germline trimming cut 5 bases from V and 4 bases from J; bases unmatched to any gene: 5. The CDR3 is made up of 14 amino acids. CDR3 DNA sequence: TGTGCCAGCAGCGGACCGACAGGGGGCTATGGCTACACCTTC. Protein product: CASSGPTGGYGYTF.